The rows below give T cell receptor beta chains drawn from one sample of a study of blood T cell repertoires in COVID-19. This table comes from immunoSEQ multiplex PCR, and its TCRdb copy is limited to in-frame clones, with some not included. The table records roughly 39,000 clones, more than 85% of them present only once. Sequencing was performed on peripheral blood. These receptors all come from a man in his fifties or sixties in a cohort sampled during active COVID-19. The CDR3 runs from the conserved cysteine through the conserved F or W. D genes are given only for firm matches. Clone size is shown for a subset of rows, as once, few, many or a class of expanded clone.

few,TRBJ1-5,.,TRBV7-2,CASSPSGSPQHF,TGTGCCAGCAGCCCATCGGGATCGCCCCAGCATTTT
.,TRBJ1-1,TRBD1,TRBV5-5,CASSPGQGLNTEAFF,TGTGCCAGCAGCCCAGGACAGGGGTTGAACACTGAAGCTTTCTTT
once,TRBJ1-2,.,TRBV3-1/TRBV3-2,CASSQDRRSGFYGYTF,TGTGCCAGCAGCCAAGATAGAAGGAGTGGTTTCTATGGCTACACCTTC
.,TRBJ2-1,TRBD2,TRBV6-2/TRBV6-3,CASSYFGEPGGIGQFF,TGTGCCAGCAGTTACTTCGGCGAGCCGGGGGGTATTGGGCAGTTCTTC
.,TRBJ2-1,.,TRBV7-7,CASNSAPRLTYNEQFF,TGTGCTAGCAACTCAGCCCCGAGACTGACCTACAATGAGCAGTTCTTC
medium-sized,TRBJ1-1,.,TRBV7-9,CASSLGGVEAFF,TGTGCCAGCAGCTTGGGGGGGGTTGAAGCTTTCTTT
.,TRBJ2-6,.,TRBV27,CASSYQGSGANVLTF,TGTGCCAGCAGTTATCAGGGTTCTGGGGCCAACGTCCTGACTTTC
.,TRBJ1-6,.,TRBV5-1,CASSSTGSGNSPLHF,TGCGCCAGCAGCTCGACTGGGAGCGGGAATTCACCCCTCCACTTT
.,TRBJ2-5,TRBD2,TRBV4-3,CASSQDSGLAYPETQYF,TGCGCCAGCAGCCAAGATTCGGGACTAGCCTATCCAGAGACCCAGTACTTC
.,TRBJ1-3,.,TRBV7-7,CASSPLTGHSGNTIYF,TGTGCTAGCAGCCCCTTGACAGGCCACTCTGGAAACACCATATATTTT
.,TRBJ1-1,.,TRBV15,CATSRERIGRNTEAFF,TGTGCCACCAGCAGAGAGAGGATAGGCAGGAACACTGAAGCTTTCTTT
few,TRBJ2-3,.,TRBV19,CASSIPQGRNADTQYF,TGTGCCAGTAGTATTCCCCAGGGGCGGAACGCAGATACGCAGTATTTT
.,TRBJ2-2,.,TRBV7-9,CASTPGVGTGELFF,TGTGCCAGCACCCCAGGGGTAGGCACCGGGGAGCTGTTTTTT
.,TRBJ2-1,.,TRBV5-8,CASSLEMSSYNEQFF,TGTGCCAGCAGCTTGGAGATGAGTTCCTACAATGAGCAGTTCTTC
.,TRBJ2-7,.,TRBV29-1,CSVEGALGGAPYEQYF,TGCAGCGTTGAAGGAGCCCTTGGGGGGGCCCCCTACGAGCAGTACTTC
.,TRBJ1-4,.,TRBV30,CAWSTYTATNEKLFF,TGTGCCTGGAGTACATACACCGCAACTAATGAAAAACTGTTTTTT
.,TRBJ2-1,TRBD2,TRBV7-9,CASSFLREDNEQFF,TGTGCCAGCAGCTTTTTGCGGGAGGACAATGAGCAGTTCTTC
.,TRBJ2-7,.,TRBV6-5,CASKALYEQYF,TGTGCCAGCAAAGCCCTTTACGAGCAGTACTTC
.,TRBJ2-3,.,TRBV3-1/TRBV3-2,CASSQGTGTDTQYF,TGTGCCAGCAGCCAAGGTACAGGTACAGATACGCAGTATTTT
.,TRBJ2-7,TRBD1,TRBV4-1,CASSQGQGVYEQYF,TGCGCCAGCAGCCAGGGACAGGGGGTATACGAGCAGTACTTC
.,TRBJ2-2,.,TRBV9,CASSVAGLKATGELFF,TGTGCCAGCAGCGTAGCGGGACTTAAGGCCACCGGGGAGCTGTTTTTT
.,TRBJ1-5,TRBD1,TRBV4-1,CASSLLGDRGAPQHF,TGCGCCAGCAGCCTCCTGGGGGACAGGGGGGCCCCCCAGCATTTT
.,TRBJ1-1,TRBD1,TRBV2,CASSESRDRGPRGFF,TGTGCCAGCAGTGAGTCCCGGGACAGGGGGCCCCGGGGTTTCTTT
.,TRBJ2-2,TRBD2,TRBV30,CAWRGGLEYTGELFF,TGTGCCTGGAGAGGAGGACTAGAATACACCGGGGAGCTGTTTTTT
.,TRBJ1-2,.,TRBV5-1,CASSLYGSFLEGYTF,TGCGCCAGCAGCTTGTATGGCAGCTTTCTGGAGGGCTACACCTTC
once,TRBJ2-3,.,TRBV6-5,CASSRVRADTQYF,TGTGCCAGCAGCCGCGTCAGGGCAGATACGCAGTATTTT
once,TRBJ1-2,.,TRBV28,CASRREIDTFGYTF,TGTGCCAGCAGGAGGGAGATCGACACGTTTGGCTACACCTTC
.,TRBJ1-1,TRBD1,TRBV5-4,CASSLTGGSSDTEAFF,TGTGCCAGCAGCTTGACAGGGGGGTCCTCCGACACTGAAGCTTTCTTT
.,TRBJ2-1,.,TRBV7-9,CASSLPGPYNEQFF,TGTGCCAGCAGCTTACCGGGTCCCTACAATGAGCAGTTCTTC
.,TRBJ2-3,TRBD2,TRBV6-4,CASSETSGTADTQYF,TGTGCCAGCAGTGAAACTAGCGGGACTGCAGATACGCAGTATTTT
.,TRBJ2-3,TRBD2,TRBV9,CASSTSSGGAGDTQYF,TGTGCCAGCAGCACCTCTAGCGGGGGGGCCGGAGATACGCAGTATTTT
.,TRBJ2-7,TRBD2,TRBV10-3,CAIGGLDSHEQYF,TGTGCCATCGGGGGACTAGATTCCCACGAGCAGTACTTC
once,TRBJ2-3,TRBD1,TRBV5-5,CASSAPGQNTDTQYF,TGTGCCAGCAGCGCACCGGGACAGAACACAGATACGCAGTATTTT
few,TRBJ2-5,TRBD2,TRBV11-2,CASSSGTSAYQETQYF,TGTGCCAGCAGCTCTGGGACTAGCGCTTATCAAGAGACCCAGTACTTC